This record covers a single T cell receptor (beta chain). Its antigen is currently unknown. The source of the sample is a study of T cells in localized non-small cell lung cancer. This CDR3 comprises 17 residues. V shed 2 bases and J shed 1 base, with 13 bases lying between them. Per germline, CDR1 SGHDT and CDR2 YYEEEE. General study findings and limits: Adjacent lung held a median around 58 of the top 100 tumor clones. Sequence data derive from only one tumor region, so heterogeneity remains possible. Exceeding tumor, uninvolved adjacent lung had the highest T cell clonality. There was an association of higher blood T cell density with longer overall survival.

The protocol was immunoSEQ multiplex PCR, while the TCRdb copy is restricted to in-frame clones and leaves out a portion. Of approximately 33,000 clones listed, approximately 94% are singletons. This sequence originates from a female donor over 55 with stage I lung adenocarcinoma. This material consisted of peripheral blood, taken before any cancer treatment. This chain uses TRBV5-6 with TRBJ1-6; no definite D call. CDR3 loop: CASSLEKGPSYNSPLHF. The CDR3 region has the DNA TGTGCCAGCAGCTTAGAGAAAGGGCCTTCCTATAATTCACCCCTCCACTTT.